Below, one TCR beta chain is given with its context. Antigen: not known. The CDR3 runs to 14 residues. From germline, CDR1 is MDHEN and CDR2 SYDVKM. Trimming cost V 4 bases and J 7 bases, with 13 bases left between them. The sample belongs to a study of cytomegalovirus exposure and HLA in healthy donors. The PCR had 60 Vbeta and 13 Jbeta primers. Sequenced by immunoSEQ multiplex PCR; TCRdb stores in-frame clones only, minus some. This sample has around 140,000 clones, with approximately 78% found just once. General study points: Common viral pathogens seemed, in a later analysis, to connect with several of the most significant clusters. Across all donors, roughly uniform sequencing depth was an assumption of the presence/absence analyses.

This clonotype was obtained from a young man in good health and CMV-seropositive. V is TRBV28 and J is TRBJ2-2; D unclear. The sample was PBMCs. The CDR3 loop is CASSSQSSNGELFF. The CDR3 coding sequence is TGTGCCAGCAGTTCTCAATCGAGCAACGGGGAGCTGTTTTTT.